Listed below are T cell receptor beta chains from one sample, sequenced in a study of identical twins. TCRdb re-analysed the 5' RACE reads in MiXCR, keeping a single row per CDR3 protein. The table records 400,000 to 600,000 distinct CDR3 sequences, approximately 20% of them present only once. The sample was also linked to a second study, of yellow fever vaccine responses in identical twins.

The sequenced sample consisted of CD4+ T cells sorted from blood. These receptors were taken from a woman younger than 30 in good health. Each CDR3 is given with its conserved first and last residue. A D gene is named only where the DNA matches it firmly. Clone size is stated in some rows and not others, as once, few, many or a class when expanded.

CDR3 DNA: TGCAGCGTTGTAGCTAGCGGGAGGGGTAGCTCCTACAATGAGCAGTTCTTC
CDR3 protein: CSVVASGRGSSYNEQFF
J gene: TRBJ2-1
D gene: TRBD2
clone size: .
V gene: TRBV29-1

CDR3 DNA: TGTGCCAGCAGTCGCTCTTCAGGGAACACCGGGGAGCTGTTTTTT
CDR3 protein: CASSRSSGNTGELFF
J gene: TRBJ2-2
D gene: .
clone size: .
V gene: TRBV7-2

CDR3 DNA: TGCAGCGCCGACAGTCAGAACACTGAAGCTTTCTTT
CDR3 protein: CSADSQNTEAFF
J gene: TRBJ1-1
D gene: .
clone size: .
V gene: TRBV29-1

CDR3 DNA: TGTGCCAGCAGATGGGGACTGGGGGGTGAGACCCAGTACTTC
CDR3 protein: CASRWGLGGETQYF
J gene: TRBJ2-5
D gene: .
clone size: few
V gene: TRBV6-1

CDR3 DNA: TGTGCCAGCAGCTTGTTCGGCGGGGACTACAATGAGCAGTTCTTC
CDR3 protein: CASSLFGGDYNEQFF
J gene: TRBJ2-1
D gene: .
clone size: many
V gene: TRBV5-5

CDR3 DNA: TGCAGCGTTGCTTCCGGGACTAGCGGATCCTACGAGCAGTACTTC
CDR3 protein: CSVASGTSGSYEQYF
J gene: TRBJ2-7
D gene: TRBD2
clone size: .
V gene: TRBV29-1

CDR3 DNA: TGTGCCATCAGTGATGCAGGGTCCTCTGGGGCCAACGTCCTGACTTTC
CDR3 protein: CAISDAGSSGANVLTF
J gene: TRBJ2-6
D gene: .
clone size: .
V gene: TRBV10-3

CDR3 DNA: TGCAGTGCTAGGCGGGAGCACAATGAGCAGTTCTTC
CDR3 protein: CSARREHNEQFF
J gene: TRBJ2-1
D gene: TRBD2
clone size: .
V gene: TRBV20-1

CDR3 DNA: TGTGCCAGCAGTCCGGAGACAGGTGGGCGTCACAATGAGCAGTTCTTC
CDR3 protein: CASSPETGGRHNEQFF
J gene: TRBJ2-1
D gene: .
clone size: .
V gene: TRBV12-3/TRBV12-4

CDR3 DNA: TGTGCCAGCAGTAGGGGATTCTACAATGAGCAGTTCTTC
CDR3 protein: CASSRGFYNEQFF
J gene: TRBJ2-1
D gene: .
clone size: few
V gene: TRBV12-3/TRBV12-4

CDR3 DNA: TGTGCCAGCTCACCAGTCGGAGGAGCTGAAGCTTTCTTT
CDR3 protein: CASSPVGGAEAFF
J gene: TRBJ1-1
D gene: .
clone size: few
V gene: TRBV18